One sample yielded the 25 T cell receptor beta chains listed below, sequenced in a study. TCRdb passed the 5' RACE reads through MiXCR, listing each CDR3 protein once. The repertoire holds about 64,000 distinct CDR3 sequences, with around a fifth as singletons. The sample taken for sequencing was memory CD4+ T cells sorted from a lymph node. The subset denotes: memory CD4+ T cells, CD4+CD45RO+CD25-. The receptors stem from a female donor with breast cancer.

The chain joins TRBV5-1 to TRBJ1-4; D gene uncertain. V dropped 0 bases and J dropped 5 bases, with 8 bases sitting between them. CDR1 and CDR2 (germline): SGHRS, YFSETQ. CDR3 length: 14 residues. CDR3 nucleotides: TGCGCCAGCAGCTTGGGAGACTCGAATGAAAAACTGTTTTTT. Amino acid sequence: CASSLGDSNEKLFF. Full variable domain (remainder filled in from reference TRBV5-1 and TRBJ1-4): KAGVTQTPRYLIKTRGQQVTLSCSPISGHRSVSWYQQTPGQGLQFLFEYFSETQRNKGNFPGRFSGRQFSNSRSEMNVSTLELGDSALYLCASSLGDSNEKLFFGSGTQLSVL.

V usage is TRBV6-2 or TRBV6-3 and J usage is TRBJ2-3; D might be TRBD2 (6 bases). Trimming took 2 bases from V and 6 from J, leaving 18 bases between them. The CDR3 loop spans 16 amino acids. The germline gives CDR1 MNHEY, CDR2 SVGEGT. As DNA, the CDR3 is TGTGCCAGCAGTTACAAGAGGTCGGGAGAGCCCGATACGCAGTATTTT. Its protein is CASSYKRSGEPDTQYF.

At least ten counts were recorded for this clonotype. The V gene is TRBV6-2 or TRBV6-3, the J gene TRBJ1-6; no clear D gene. CDR1 is MNHEY and CDR2 is SVGEGT in the germline V gene. The V gene lost 6 bases and the J gene lost 7 bases, with 13 bases spanning the gap. This CDR3 spans 14 amino acids. CDR3 in amino acids: CASSRRAENSPLHF. The CDR3 DNA sequence: TGTGCCAGCAGCCGCCGGGCCGAAAATTCACCCCTCCACTTT.

This clonotype showed up many times. The chain is built from TRBV9 and TRBJ1-5, with 7 nucleotides matching TRBD1. Germline V gene lookup returns CDR1 SGDLS and CDR2 YYNGEE. Trimming took 0 bases from V and 3 from J; bases not matched to a gene: 3. The CDR3 loop spans 15 amino acids. CDR3 coding DNA: TGTGCCAGCAGCGTAGGACAGGGAGACAATCAGCCCCAGCATTTT. It yields the protein CASSVGQGDNQPQHF.

Turning to this clonotype: Because the CDR3 is missing its conserved closing phenylalanine or tryptophan, this is likely a read error. The chain employs TRBV11-2 and TRBJ2-5, with D tentatively TRBD1 or TRBD2 (6 bases each). Germline-derived CDR1 and CDR2 are SGHAT and FQNNGV. Trimming removed 2 bases from V and 4 bases from J, with 8 bases in between. The CDR3 loop spans 13 amino acids. The CDR3 sequence is CASSLPGAETQYC. CDR3 DNA sequence: TGTGCCAGCAGCTTACCGGGGGCAGAGACCCAGTACTGC.

This clonotype was recorded at least ten times. The chain employs TRBV5-1 and TRBJ2-7; TRBD2 matches 13 bases. The CDR3 sequence is 16 residues long. The germline V gene encodes CDR1 SGHRS and CDR2 YFSETQ. After removal of 4 bases from V and 5 bases from J, the junction contained 9 bases not matched to a gene. CDR3 protein: CASSLRTSGSLNEQYF. CDR3 coding DNA: TGCGCCAGCAGCCTCCGGACTAGCGGGAGTCTCAACGAGCAGTACTTC.

This clonotype was counted between two and nine times. The CDR3 nucleotides are TGCGCCAGCAGCGACGAACGGAGAGGGATCTACGAGCAGTACTTC. It is translated as CASSDERRGIYEQYF. The gene calls are TRBV5-1 and TRBJ2-7; perhaps TRBD2 as D (5 bases). The CDR3 totals 15 residues. V gave up 4 bases and J gave up 3 bases, with 17 bases separating them. From germline, CDR1 is SGHRS and CDR2 YFSETQ.

The chain couples TRBV5-1 to TRBJ2-1; D is undetermined. Trimming took 3 bases from V and 10 from J, leaving 23 bases between them. CDR3 size: 16 residues. Per the germline V gene, CDR1 is SGHRS and CDR2 is YFSETQ. The CDR3 protein is CASSWADEEVSKEQFF. DNA of the CDR3: TGCGCCAGCAGCTGGGCCGACGAAGAAGTGTCCAAGGAGCAGTTCTTC.

This clonotype was counted ten times or more. V usage is TRBV6-2 or TRBV6-3 and J usage is TRBJ2-6, with D perhaps being TRBD1 or TRBD2 (5 bases each). CDR1 is MNHEY, CDR2 SVGEGT, per germline. The CDR3 is made up of 18 amino acids. V was clipped by 5 bases and J by 0 bases, with 17 bases between them. The CDR3: CASSATGTVISGANVLTF. CDR3 sequence (DNA): TGTGCCAGCAGTGCGACCGGGACGGTTATCTCTGGGGCCAACGTCCTGACTTTC.

This clonotype was found a few times. V is TRBV9 and J is TRBJ2-1; D may be TRBD1 (5 bases). Germline CDR1 and CDR2: SGDLS and YYNGEE. The CDR3 is made up of 10 amino acids. The V end was cut by 3 bases, the J end by 14 bases, with 9 bases between. CDR3 DNA sequence: TGTGCCAGCAGCGCCCAGGGAAAGTTCTTC. Protein sequence: CASSAQGKFF.

This clonotype was seen at least ten times. The chain has TRBV6-2 or TRBV6-3 and TRBJ1-2; 12 nucleotides match TRBD1. Germline CDR1 reads MNHEY; CDR2 reads SVGEGT. The CDR3 is made up of 14 amino acids. Unmatched junction bases numbered 4, after V lost 6 bases and J lost 5 bases. The DNA for the CDR3 is TGTGCCAGCAGACGGGACAGGGGGCCATATGGCTACACCTTC. Amino acids: CASRRDRGPYGYTF.

This clonotype has ten or more counts. The chain recombines TRBV27 with TRBJ2-1, with TRBD1 matching over 8 bases. The CDR3 sequence is 13 residues long. The junction had 1 base not matched to a gene; V was cut back by 6 bases and J by 3 bases. CDR1 MNHEY and CDR2 SMNVEV come from the germline V gene (reference sequence). The CDR3 region is CASRTGDYNEQFF. The CDR3 region has the DNA TGTGCCAGCAGGACAGGGGACTACAATGAGCAGTTCTTC.

This clonotype was seen a single time. CDR3 DNA: TGTGCCAGCAGCAACGAATACAGCACAGATACGCAGTATTTT. Translation gives CASSNEYSTDTQYF. This sequence joins TRBV7-9 and TRBJ2-3; D is unclear. CDR3 length: 14 residues. V was cut by 5 bases and J by 0 bases, with 9 bases left in between. Germline loops: CDR1 SEHNR, CDR2 FQNEAQ (reference sequence).

This clonotype was counted at least ten times. The rearrangement joins TRBV6-2 or TRBV6-3 to TRBJ2-7; 7 bases agree with TRBD2. Losses at the gene ends were 3 bases for V and 4 bases for J; bases not matched to a gene: 9. CDR1 is MNHEY and CDR2 is SVGEGT in the germline V gene. This CDR3 contains 15 residues. The CDR3 sequence is CASSYIPSGIYEQYF. The CDR3 bases are TGTGCCAGCAGTTATATCCCTAGCGGCATTTACGAGCAGTACTTC.

With respect to this clonotype: The CDR3 does not close with the conserved phenylalanine or tryptophan, likely indicating a read error. The chain employs TRBV4-2 and TRBJ2-7, with 13 bases matching TRBD2. In germline, CDR1 is LGHNA, CDR2 YNFKEQ. V lost 1 base, J lost 4 bases, and 13 bases stayed unmatched. This CDR3 comprises 19 residues. DNA of the CDR3: TGTGCCAGCAGCCAAGGGACTAGCGGGAGTGTTGGTGTGGGTTACGAGCAGTACCTC. As protein: CASSQGTSGSVGVGYEQYL.

About this clonotype: Relative to the germline gene, one junction end is altered; a read error may explain this. This chain joins TRBV9 and TRBJ2-6; D is uncertain. This CDR3 has 14 residues. Germline loops: CDR1 SGDLS, CDR2 YYNGEE. The CDR3, as DNA: TGTGCCTGCAGCGAGGTCTCTGGGGCCAACGTCCTGACTTTC. It translates to CACSEVSGANVLTF.

CDR3 residues: CASSSYTEAFF. CDR3 nucleotide sequence: TGCGCCAGCAGCTCGTACACTGAAGCTTTCTTT. The chain couples TRBV5-1 to TRBJ1-1; D is ambiguous. Germline CDR1 SGHRS, CDR2 YFSETQ. Trimming shortened V by 3 bases and J by 3 bases, and 3 bases separated the two germline ends. This CDR3 comprises 11 residues.

The J gene is TRBJ1-5, the V gene TRBV4-1; D unclear. The CDR3 has 16 amino acids. V lost 3 bases to trimming and J lost 2 bases, with 14 bases between them. From germline, CDR1 is MGHRA and CDR2 YSYEKL. The CDR3 DNA follows: TGCGCCAGCAGCCACCTATCTGGGGTCGGCAATCAGCCCCAGCATTTT. Translation gives CASSHLSGVGNQPQHF.

For this clonotype: Germline and junction disagree at one end, which may indicate a read error. The rearrangement links TRBV7-3 to TRBJ2-2, with a tentative D call TRBD2 (6 bases). The CDR3 loop spans 15 amino acids. CDR1 is SGHTA and CDR2 is FQGTGA in the germline V gene. CDR3 residues: CASSLTGMNTGGLFF. The CDR3 DNA is TGTGCCAGCAGCTTAACCGGAATGAACACCGGGGGGCTGTTTTTT.

The chain combines TRBV19 with TRBJ1-5; D might be TRBD1 (6 bases). CDR1 is LNHDA, CDR2 SQIVND, per germline (reference sequence). This CDR3 has 16 residues. V was shortened by 8 bases and J by 2 bases, with 19 bases between the two germline ends. The CDR3 protein is CASAGRGGLGNQPQHF. The DNA of the CDR3 is TGTGCCAGTGCCGGCAGGGGAGGATTAGGCAATCAGCCCCAGCATTTT.

This sequence joins TRBV7-2 and TRBJ2-7; 10 bases agree with TRBD1. The CDR3 is made up of 16 amino acids. The V and J ends lost 5 bases and 2 bases, in that order; junction bases with no gene match: 9. In germline, CDR1 is SGHTA, CDR2 FQGNSA. CDR3 sequence: CASSTDRGFSTYEQYF. CDR3 bases: TGTGCCAGCAGCACGGACAGGGGGTTTTCCACCTACGAGCAGTACTTC.

This clonotype was detected many times. V is TRBV5-1 and J is TRBJ2-7, with 7 bases identical to TRBD1. Germline CDR1 SGHRS, CDR2 YFSETQ. The CDR3 is 16 amino acids. The ends lost 3 bases at V and 5 bases at J; junction bases unmatched: 14. The chain's CDR3 is CASSSISNRGFNEQYF. The CDR3 bases are TGCGCCAGCAGCTCCATCTCGAACAGGGGTTTCAACGAGCAGTACTTC.

This clonotype was found a few times. This rearrangement joins TRBV5-5 to TRBJ2-5; tentatively, D is TRBD1 or TRBD2 (7 bases each). The V gene lost 3 bases and the J gene lost 5 bases, with 35 bases spanning the gap. Germline CDR1 SGHKS, CDR2 YYEKEE (reference sequence). The CDR3 runs 21 residues. Written as DNA, the CDR3 is TGTGCCAGCAGCTCCCGGGACAGCCTCGAAGGGTGGCTAGCGGACCGGGAGACCCAGTACTTC. This gives the protein CASSSRDSLEGWLADRETQYF.

The V and J genes are TRBV6-2 or TRBV6-3 and TRBJ2-7; 7 bases map to TRBD1. Trimming took 6 bases from V and 7 from J; bases not matched to a gene: 12. Per germline, CDR1 MNHEY and CDR2 SVGEGT. The CDR3 is made up of 14 amino acids. CDR3: CASSWGTDSGEQYF. DNA for the CDR3: TGTGCCAGCAGCTGGGGGACAGACTCAGGGGAGCAGTACTTC.

The table lists this clonotype with a few counts. This chain uses TRBV3-1 with TRBJ1-6; D gene unclear. Germline V gene data show CDR1 as LGHDT and CDR2 as YNNKEL (reference sequence). Trimming took off 4 bases at V and 7 bases at J, with 5 bases between the two ends. This CDR3 spans 12 amino acids. The CDR3 sequence is CASSLQNSPLHF. For the CDR3, the DNA is TGTGCCAGCAGCCTACAGAATTCACCCCTCCACTTT. Full variable domain (outside the CDR3, taken from reference TRBV3-1 and TRBJ1-6): DTAVSQTPKYLVTQMGNDKSIKCEQNLGHDTMYWYKQDSKKFLKIMFSYNNKELIINETVPNRFSPKSPDKAHLNLHINSLELGDSAVYFCASSLQNSPLHFGNGTRLTVT.